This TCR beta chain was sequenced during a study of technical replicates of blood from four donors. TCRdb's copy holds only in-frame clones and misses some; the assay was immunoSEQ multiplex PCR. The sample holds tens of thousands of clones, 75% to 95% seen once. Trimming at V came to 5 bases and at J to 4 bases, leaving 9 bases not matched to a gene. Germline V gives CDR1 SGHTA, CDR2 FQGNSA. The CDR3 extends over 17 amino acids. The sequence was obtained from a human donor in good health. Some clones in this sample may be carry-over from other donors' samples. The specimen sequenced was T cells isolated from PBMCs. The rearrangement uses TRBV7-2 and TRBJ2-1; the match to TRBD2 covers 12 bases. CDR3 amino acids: CASSPRLTSGRYNEQFF. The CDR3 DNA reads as TGTGCCAGCAGCCCCCGCCTAACTAGCGGGAGGTACAATGAGCAGTTCTTC.